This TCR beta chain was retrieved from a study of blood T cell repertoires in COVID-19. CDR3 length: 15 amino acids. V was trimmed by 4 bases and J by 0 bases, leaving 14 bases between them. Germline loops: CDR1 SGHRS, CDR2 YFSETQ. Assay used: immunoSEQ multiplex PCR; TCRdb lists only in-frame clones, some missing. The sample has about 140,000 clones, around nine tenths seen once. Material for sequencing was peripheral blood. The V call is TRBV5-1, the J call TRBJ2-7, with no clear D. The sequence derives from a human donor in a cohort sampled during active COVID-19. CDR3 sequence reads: CASSPPIAGSYEQYF. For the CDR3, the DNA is TGCGCCAGCAGCCCCCCCATTGCCGGCTCCTACGAGCAGTACTTC. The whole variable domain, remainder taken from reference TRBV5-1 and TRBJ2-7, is KAGVTQTPRYLIKTRGQQVTLSCSPISGHRSVSWYQQTPGQGLQFLFEYFSETQRNKGNFPGRFSGRQFSNSRSEMNVSTLELGDSALYLCASSPPIAGSYEQYFGPGTRLTVT.